These 27 T cell receptor beta chains were all obtained from the same sample, sequenced in a study of early T cells in non-severe SARS-CoV-2 infection. TCRdb analysed the 5' RACE reads with MiXCR anew, one entry per CDR3 protein. This sample has fewer than 100,000 distinct CDR3 sequences, with 9% to 10% found just once. The sequencing sample was made of whole blood. These receptors all stem from an adult who was a healthcare worker with PCR-confirmed SARS-CoV-2 infection or an uninfected control (not recorded which).

This clonotype was seen at least ten times. The rearrangement uses TRBV20-1 and TRBJ1-4; D is uncertain. There are 14 residues in the CDR3. Per the germline V gene, CDR1 is DFQATT and CDR2 is SNEGSKA (reference sequence). Trimming removed 1 base from V and 5 bases from J, with 11 bases in between. CDR3 nucleotides: TGCAGTGCTAGAGGTGGGCCCTGGAATGAAAAACTGTTTTTT. It translates to CSARGGPWNEKLFF.

This clonotype occurred many times. The chain recombines TRBV13 with TRBJ2-3; no definite D call. This CDR3 spans 13 amino acids. The germline CDR1 and CDR2 sequences are PRHDT and FYEKMQ (reference sequence). Trimming removed 5 bases at V and 2 bases at J, with 8 bases between. The CDR3 DNA sequence: TGTGCCAGCAGCACTATGTTCACAGATACGCAGTATTTT. Translated, it gives CASSTMFTDTQYF.

Ten or more counts support this clonotype. The V gene is TRBV7-2, the J gene TRBJ1-5, with TRBD1 as a possible D gene (5 bases). V lost 5 bases, J lost 0 bases, and 11 bases lay in between. The CDR3 covers 15 residues. Germline CDR1 reads SGHTA; CDR2 reads FQGNSA. CDR3 bases: TGTGCCAGCAGCCTCTACGGGACTAGCAATCAGCCCCAGCATTTT. It yields the protein CASSLYGTSNQPQHF.

The chain links TRBV20-1 to TRBJ2-1; possible D gene TRBD1, 6 bases. From germline, CDR1 is DFQATT and CDR2 SNEGSKA (reference sequence). The CDR3 runs to 14 residues. The V end lost 3 bases, the J end lost 4 bases, and 13 bases lay between the germline ends. In nucleotides, the CDR3 is TGCAGTGCTAGCTCAGGGGAGTGGTACAATGAGCAGTTCTTC. This codes for CSASSGEWYNEQFF.

In this sample, this clonotype turned up many times. The rearrangement links TRBV5-1 to TRBJ1-1; tentative D call: TRBD1 (5 bases). V dropped 0 bases and J dropped 7 bases, with 10 bases sitting between them. The V gene's germline CDR1 is SGHRS and CDR2 YFSETQ. This CDR3 spans 13 amino acids. DNA of the CDR3: TGCGCCAGCAGCTTGGCTACAGGAGGTGAAGCTTTCTTT. It is translated as CASSLATGGEAFF. Variable domain in full (rest from reference TRBV5-1 and TRBJ1-1): KAGVTQTPRYLIKTRGQQVTLSCSPISGHRSVSWYQQTPGQGLQFLFEYFSETQRNKGNFPGRFSGRQFSNSRSEMNVSTLELGDSALYLCASSLATGGEAFFGQGTRLTVV.

This chain links TRBV7-9 with TRBJ2-3, with 10 bases aligning to TRBD2. The germline V gene encodes CDR1 SEHNR and CDR2 FQNEAQ (reference sequence). Trimming at V came to 3 bases and at J to 2 bases, leaving 11 bases not matched to a gene. The CDR3 has 18 residues. The CDR3 spells CASSFRTSGKGDTDTQYF. CDR3 nucleotide sequence: TGTGCCAGCAGCTTCAGGACTAGCGGAAAGGGGGACACAGATACGCAGTATTTT.

This clonotype was recorded at least ten times. This chain uses TRBV7-6 with TRBJ2-3, with TRBD2 matching over 9 bases. The germline V gene encodes CDR1 SGHVS and CDR2 FNYEAQ. This CDR3 spans 17 amino acids. After removal of 5 bases from V and 0 bases from J, the junction contained 9 bases not matched to a gene. The CDR3 DNA is TGTGCCAGCAGCGGACGCCTAGCGGGAAGGAGCACAGATACGCAGTATTTT. Translating gives CASSGRLAGRSTDTQYF. The full variable domain, rest sourced from reference TRBV7-6 and TRBJ2-3, is GAGVSQSPRYKVTKRGQDVALRCDPISGHVSLYWYRQALGQGPEFLTYFNYEAQQDKSGLPNDRFSAERPEGSISTLTIQRTEQRDSAMYRCASSGRLAGRSTDTQYFGPGTRLTVL.

This clonotype was detected a few times. This chain connects TRBV5-4 to TRBJ2-5; D remains ambiguous. V dropped 4 bases and J dropped 0 bases, with 7 bases sitting between them. The CDR3 extends over 13 amino acids. Germline CDR1 reads SGHNT; CDR2 reads YYREEE (reference sequence). This CDR3 is CASSPRDQETQYF. The CDR3 region has the DNA TGTGCCAGCAGCCCCCGGGACCAAGAGACCCAGTACTTC.

This clonotype came up a few times. The chain is built from TRBV20-1 and TRBJ2-1, with TRBD1 matching 7 bases. The V segment lost 6 bases and the J segment 9 bases; nucleotides outside the gene matches: 11. From germline, CDR1 is DFQATT and CDR2 SNEGSKA (reference sequence). CDR3 size: 13 residues. CDR3 coding DNA: TGCAGTGCCGAGACAGGGAAAGCCTCTGAGCAGTTCTTC. This codes for CSAETGKASEQFF.

At least ten counts were recorded for this clonotype. The chain combines TRBV7-7 with TRBJ2-3; D possibly corresponds to TRBD2 (6 bases). The germline V and J ends were trimmed by 1 base and 5 bases, with 10 bases remaining between them. The germline V gene has CDR1 SSHAT and CDR2 FNYEAQ (reference sequence). The CDR3 loop spans 14 amino acids. The CDR3 DNA reads TGTGCCAGCAGCTTAGACGGGAGAGGAGATACGCAGTATTTT. This gives the protein CASSLDGRGDTQYF.

The table lists this clonotype with many counts. This chain links TRBV28 with TRBJ2-5; D might be TRBD2 (5 bases). V lost 2 bases and J 9 bases, leaving 13 bases between the germline ends. The CDR3 totals 13 residues. Germline V CDR1 and CDR2: MDHEN, SYDVKM. CDR3 coding DNA: TGTGCCAGCAGTTTAACCGGTACCGGGGCCCAGTACTTC. This translates into CASSLTGTGAQYF.

This clonotype was seen at least ten times. The V call is TRBV3-1, the J call TRBJ2-2, with 7 bases that match TRBD2. V trimming: 4 bases; J trimming: 4 bases; junction bases outside the gene matches: 9. Germline V gene lookup returns CDR1 LGHDT and CDR2 YNNKEL (reference sequence). The CDR3 contains 16 residues. CDR3 DNA: TGTGCCAGCAGCCGTACTGCCCGCGGGGGCACCGGGGAGCTGTTTTTT. Translating it yields CASSRTARGGTGELFF.

The rearrangement uses TRBV10-1 and TRBJ2-4; D remains unclear. V was trimmed by 2 bases and J by 5 bases, leaving 7 bases between them. The CDR3 runs 13 residues. Per the germline V gene, CDR1 is WNHNN and CDR2 is SYGVQD (reference sequence). The CDR3 DNA follows: TGCGCCAGCAGTGAGGTCCCCGAAAACATTCAGTACTTC. Residues: CASSEVPENIQYF.

This clonotype has just a few counts. The V and J genes are TRBV5-1 and TRBJ2-3, with TRBD2 matching over 9 bases. The CDR3 runs 17 residues. Germline V lookup: CDR1 SGHRS, CDR2 YFSETQ. Trimming took 0 bases from V and 2 from J; bases not matched to a gene: 7. The chain's CDR3 is CASSLEAGGQYTDTQYF. For the CDR3, the DNA is TGCGCCAGCAGCTTGGAGGCGGGAGGGCAATACACAGATACGCAGTATTTT.

This clonotype was counted between two and nine times. The V call is TRBV7-8, the J call TRBJ2-3; the D gene is possibly TRBD2 (5 bases). CDR1 is SGHVS and CDR2 is FQNEAQ in the germline V gene. CDR3 length: 15 amino acids. V was pared by 2 bases and J by 0 bases, with 9 bases between. The CDR3 protein is CASSLSGYSTDTQYF. CDR3 DNA: TGTGCCAGCAGCTTAAGCGGTTATAGCACAGATACGCAGTATTTT.

In this sample, this clonotype turned up many times. The chain uses TRBV21-1 and TRBJ2-7; TRBD1 is the table's D call, not checked against the DNA. TRBV21-1 is marked as a pseudogene. The CDR3 extends over 14 amino acids. CDR3 in DNA: TGTGCCAGCAGCCCTAGCCCAGGGGCGGTCGAGCAGTACTTC. It encodes CASSPSPGAVEQYF.

This clonotype was detected ten times or more. This chain uses TRBV19 with TRBJ1-6; 7 bases map to TRBD1. The V gene's germline CDR1 is LNHDA and CDR2 SQIVND (reference sequence). J was trimmed by 0 bases and V by 11 bases; bases with no gene match: 16. The CDR3 is 18 amino acids. CDR3 residues: CASSYRGKASSYNSPLHF. The CDR3 DNA sequence: TGTGCCTCCTCATACAGGGGAAAGGCGAGCTCCTATAATTCACCCCTCCACTTT.

This clonotype was picked up a small number of times. This sequence joins TRBV5-5 and TRBJ1-3, with a weak D call TRBD1 (6 bases). Germline lookup yields CDR1 SGHKS and CDR2 YYEKEE (reference sequence). The CDR3 runs to 13 residues. V lost 4 bases and J 4 bases, leaving 9 bases between the germline ends. CDR3 amino acids: CASSRTVGNTIYF. The DNA of the CDR3 is TGTGCCAGCAGCAGGACAGTAGGAAACACCATATATTTT.

The V call is TRBV24-1, the J call TRBJ1-1, with unresolved D. This CDR3 spans 13 amino acids. Trimming took 10 bases from V and 5 from J, leaving 16 bases between them. Germline assignment: CDR1 KGHDR and CDR2 SFDVKD. Written as DNA, the CDR3 is TGTGCCACTGGCGCCGGGCAAGGGACTGAAGCTTTCTTT. This encodes CATGAGQGTEAFF.

There are a few counts of this clonotype. CDR3 sequence (DNA): TGTGCCAGCAGCTCAGGGGTGGCCGGCGTCAAAGCTTTCTTT. Its protein is CASSSGVAGVKAFF. This chain connects TRBV7-2 to TRBJ1-1, with D perhaps TRBD1 (6 bases). V was clipped by 4 bases and J by 9 bases, with 18 bases between them. This CDR3 region has 14 residues. Germline loops: CDR1 SGHTA, CDR2 FQGNSA.

This clonotype was counted a few times. V usage is TRBV27 and J usage is TRBJ2-3, with 7 bases matching TRBD2. The germline V gene has CDR1 MNHEY and CDR2 SMNVEV (reference sequence). Unmatched junction bases numbered 9, after V lost 4 bases and J lost 2 bases. The CDR3 contains 16 residues. CDR3 nucleotide sequence: TGTGCCAGCAGTTATACCACGGGAGGTAACACAGATACGCAGTATTTT. It specifies CASSYTTGGNTDTQYF.

This clonotype was seen a few times. The CDR3 sequence is CASSPASGTGSISPLHF. As DNA, the CDR3 is TGTGCCAGCAGTCCGGCGTCCGGGACAGGGTCAATTTCACCCCTCCACTTT. V gene TRBV28 combines with J gene TRBJ1-6, with TRBD1 matching over 9 bases. The V gene's germline CDR1 is MDHEN and CDR2 SYDVKM. The V gene end was trimmed by 5 bases and the J gene end by 9 bases; junction bases not matched to a gene: 14. The CDR3 is 17 residues long.

This CDR3 is CASSLGAGRPEQFF. For the CDR3, the DNA is TGTGCCAGCAGCTTAGGTGCAGGAAGGCCTGAGCAGTTCTTC. The chain carries TRBV7-2 and TRBJ2-1; D gene ambiguous. The ends were cut back, 1 base at V and 9 bases at J, with 13 bases in the middle. CDR3 length: 14 amino acids. Germline V gene lookup returns CDR1 SGHTA and CDR2 FQGNSA. The entire variable domain, with the rest obtained from reference TRBV7-2 and TRBJ2-1, is as follows: GAGVSQSPSNKVTEKGKDVELRCDPISGHTALYWYRQSLGQGLEFLIYFQGNSAPDKSGLPSDRFSAERTGGSVSTLTIQRTQQEDSAVYLCASSLGAGRPEQFFGPGTRLTVL.

This clonotype was recorded at least ten times. CDR3 sequence: CASSLVRENWETQYF. As DNA, the CDR3 is TGTGCCAGCAGCTTAGTTCGGGAGAACTGGGAGACCCAGTACTTC. The chain has TRBV11-2 and TRBJ2-5, with D possibly being TRBD2 (6 bases). This CDR3 has 15 amino acids. CDR1 and CDR2 (germline): SGHAT, FQNNGV. V gave up 1 base and J gave up 5 bases, with 14 bases separating them.

In nucleotides, the CDR3 is TGTGCCAGCAGTGCCGCCTCTAGCGGGAGTTACGAGCAGTACTTC. It is translated as CASSAASSGSYEQYF. V and J are TRBV28 and TRBJ2-7; 10 nucleotides line up with TRBD2. Germline values: CDR1 MDHEN, CDR2 SYDVKM. This CDR3 comprises 15 residues. The V and J ends lost 5 bases and 4 bases, in that order; junction bases with no gene match: 8.

A few counts support this clonotype. The CDR3 reads CASSAGLLSSYEQYF. CDR3 nucleotide sequence: TGTGCCAGCAGCGCGGGACTGCTAAGCTCCTACGAGCAGTACTTC. V usage is TRBV7-6 and J usage is TRBJ2-7; tentatively, D is TRBD2 (6 bases). V was shortened by 5 bases and J by 0 bases, with 14 bases between the two germline ends. The CDR3 is 15 residues long. Looked up from germline, CDR1 is SGHVS and CDR2 is FNYEAQ.

This clonotype has a count of ten or more. The chain couples TRBV10-3 to TRBJ1-3, with a possible D match to TRBD1 (5 bases). V shed 4 bases and J shed 0 bases, with 13 bases lying between them. The CDR3 runs 16 residues. Germline values: CDR1 ENHRY, CDR2 SYGVKD. The CDR3 DNA sequence: TGTGCCATCAGTGTCGGCCGGGGGAGCTCTGGAAACACCATATATTTT. It yields the protein CAISVGRGSSGNTIYF.